These 24 T cell receptor beta chains came from one sample sequenced in a study of shared clonotypes between healthy human individuals. The repertoire was sequenced with immunoSEQ multiplex PCR; TCRdb's copy has only in-frame clones and lacks some. Of 850,000 to 1,200,000 clones in the sample, approximately 70% were seen once. The sequenced material came from memory CD4+ T cells sorted from blood. As for subset: CD45RA-negative fraction. The source is a man between 18 and 35 years old in good health.

V usage is TRBV21-1 and J usage is TRBJ1-5. TRBV21-1 is a pseudogene segment. This CDR3 comprises 15 residues. CDR3: CASSKVWEGNQPQHF. CDR3 DNA sequence: TGTGCCAGCAGCAAAGTGTGGGAGGGCAATCAGCCCCAGCATTTT.

This chain joins TRBV7-2 and TRBJ2-3, with TRBD1 matching 8 bases. Germline assignment: CDR1 SGHTA and CDR2 FQGNSA. With V trimmed by 5 bases and J by 3 bases, 7 bases remained unmatched. The CDR3 loop spans 15 amino acids. CDR3 residues: CASSEQGGLTDTQYF. In nucleotides, the CDR3 is TGTGCCAGCAGCGAACAGGGGGGTTTAACAGATACGCAGTATTTT.

This rearrangement joins TRBV29-1 to TRBJ2-5, with 7 bases matching TRBD1. The better agreement between TRBJ2-7 and the DNA end casts doubt on the J call. Germline-derived CDR1 and CDR2 are SQVTM and ANQGSEA. The CDR3 consists of 12 residues. CDR3 coding DNA: TGCAGCGGGCTGGGACAGAGCTACGAGCAGTACTTC. Residues: CSGLGQSYEQYF.

This clone was detected a few times. The chain recombines TRBV2 with TRBJ1-1; no clear D gene. The germline CDR1 and CDR2 sequences are SNHLY and FYNNEI. This CDR3 spans 16 amino acids. V lost 3 bases and J lost 1, with 15 bases in between. CDR3 loop: CASSDYPAAPNTEAFF. The CDR3 DNA reads TGTGCCAGCAGTGACTACCCCGCAGCTCCGAACACTGAAGCTTTCTTT.

This clone was observed a single time. A much larger clone lies one base from this, so it may be a read error. The chain couples TRBV6-5 to TRBJ2-7; D is undetermined. V lost 2 bases, J lost 0 bases, and 5 bases lay in between. The CDR3 runs to 13 residues. Germline assignment: CDR1 MNHEY and CDR2 SVGAGI. The CDR3 DNA sequence: TGTGCCAGCAGTTACCGGAGCTCCTACGAGCAGTACTTC. Amino acids: CASSYRSSYEQYF.

The J gene is TRBJ2-5, the V gene TRBV7-2; TRBD1 might be the D (6 bases). The CDR3 has 16 amino acids. V lost 1 base, J lost 5 bases, and 17 bases lay in between. The germline V gene encodes CDR1 SGHTA and CDR2 FQGNSA. The CDR3 sequence is CASSLDRTGWWETQYF. Here the CDR3 DNA reads TGTGCCAGCAGCTTAGATCGAACAGGGTGGTGGGAGACCCAGTACTTC.

This clone came up once. The CDR3 spells CASSQDRASGRGYEQFF. Written as DNA, the CDR3 is TGCGCCAGCAGCCAAGATAGGGCTAGCGGGAGGGGGTATGAGCAGTTCTTC. This chain connects TRBV4-3 to TRBJ2-1; the match to TRBD2 covers 12 bases. Germline CDR1 and CDR2: LGHNA and YSLEER. The CDR3 has 17 amino acids. Trimming at V came to 0 bases and at J to 8 bases, leaving 8 bases not matched to a gene.

V and J are TRBV7-8 and TRBJ1-6, with TRBD1 as a possible D gene (6 bases). With 6 bases removed from V and 6 bases from J, the gap between germline ends came to 15 bases. The CDR3 is made up of 15 amino acids. Germline CDR1 reads SGHVS; CDR2 reads FQNEAQ. The CDR3, as DNA: TGTGCCAGCAGGTACAGGGCTGGGGGTAATTCACCCCTCCACTTT. Translating it yields CASRYRAGGNSPLHF.

V gene TRBV5-1 combines with J gene TRBJ2-3, with TRBD2 matching 13 bases. The CDR3 length is 16 residues. In germline, CDR1 is SGHRS, CDR2 YFSETQ. J gave up 5 bases and V 1 base, and 4 bases lay outside the gene matches. The CDR3 region is CASSLTSGGARDTQYF. As DNA, the CDR3 is TGCGCCAGCAGCTTGACTAGCGGGGGGGCACGAGATACGCAGTATTTT.

This chain connects TRBV19 to TRBJ2-1, with 7 bases aligning to TRBD1. Germline values: CDR1 LNHDA, CDR2 SQIVND (reference sequence). The CDR3 has 16 amino acids. The V and J ends lost 1 base and 9 bases, in that order; junction bases with no gene match: 12. This chain's CDR3 is CASSIVAGTVAPEQFF. CDR3 coding DNA: TGTGCCAGTAGTATAGTGGCCGGGACAGTAGCGCCTGAGCAGTTCTTC.

This clone was observed a few times. The rearrangement joins TRBV6-1 to TRBJ1-5; D gene ambiguous. The CDR3 extends over 15 amino acids. V lost 3 bases and J lost 0, with 9 bases in between. Germline-derived CDR1 and CDR2 are MNHNS and SASEGT. The CDR3 DNA is TGTGCCAGCAGTGACATGGGCACTAGCAATCAGCCCCAGCATTTT. It translates to CASSDMGTSNQPQHF.

This chain joins TRBV18 and TRBJ2-2; D is unclear. Trimming took 4 bases from V and 4 from J, leaving 19 bases between them. The germline V gene encodes CDR1 KGHSH and CDR2 LQKENI. This CDR3 spans 17 amino acids. The CDR3 protein is CASSLTPPGRFTGELFF. Here the CDR3 DNA reads TGTGCCAGCTCACTGACACCTCCAGGCCGGTTCACCGGGGAGCTGTTTTTT.

The chain has TRBV7-9 and TRBJ2-7; 7 positions agree with TRBD2. The CDR3 totals 18 residues. V lost 5 bases, J lost 4 bases, and 20 bases stayed unmatched. Germline lookup yields CDR1 SEHNR and CDR2 FQNEAQ (reference sequence). DNA for the CDR3: TGTGCCAGCAGCCTGACCTCCGGATGGTGGGAGGGCCGTTACGAGCAGTACTTC. Translation gives CASSLTSGWWEGRYEQYF.

This chain joins TRBV10-2 and TRBJ1-5; no reliable D call. Trimming removed 10 bases at V and 6 bases at J, with 16 bases between. Germline V CDR1 and CDR2: WSHSY, SAAADI. This CDR3 has 13 amino acids. The chain's CDR3 is CATKADEGQPQHF. The CDR3 DNA reads TGCGCCACCAAGGCCGATGAGGGTCAGCCCCAGCATTTT.

This clone was recorded only once. The chain carries TRBV2 and TRBJ2-5, with 9 bases fitting TRBD2. Per germline, CDR1 SNHLY and CDR2 FYNNEI. V shed 5 bases and J 5 bases; nucleotides not matched to a gene: 9. This CDR3 is 15 amino acids long. CDR3 sequence (DNA): TGTGCCAGCAGTTACCGCGGGGGGGCCCTGGAGACCCAGTACTTC. Translation: CASSYRGGALETQYF. The complete variable domain, with remaining parts taken from reference TRBV2 and TRBJ2-5, reads EPEVTQTPSHQVTQMGQEVILRCVPISNHLYFYWYRQILGQKVEFLVSFYNNEISEKSEIFDDQFSVERPDGSNFTLKIRSTKLEDSAMYFCASSYRGGALETQYFGPGTRLLVL.

This clone was detected a few times. Other DNA sequences in the same sample also yield this CDR3. The chain carries TRBV27 and TRBJ2-7; TRBD2 aligns across 8 bases. CDR1 and CDR2 (germline): MNHEY, SMNVEV (reference sequence). Trimming cost V 5 bases and J 0 bases; bases outside gene matches: 6. The CDR3 consists of 15 residues. The CDR3 DNA sequence: TGTGCCAGCAGTCTTCGGGAGGGGGGCTCCTACGAGCAGTACTTC. It encodes CASSLREGGSYEQYF.

For the CDR3, the DNA is TGTGCCAGCTCACCTCTGGGACACGGGCAGCCCCAGCATTTT. This codes for CASSPLGHGQPQHF. The chain carries TRBV18 and TRBJ1-5; perhaps TRBD1 as D (6 bases). The CDR3 consists of 14 residues. V dropped 3 bases and J dropped 7 bases, with 13 bases sitting between them. Germline CDR1 reads KGHSH; CDR2 reads LQKENI.

The chain links TRBV7-6 to TRBJ2-2, with D possibly matching TRBD1 (6 bases). CDR3 size: 14 residues. CDR1 is SGHVS and CDR2 is FNYEAQ in the germline V gene. Between the trimmed V and J ends, which lost 3 bases and 5 bases, there was a span of 10 bases. The CDR3 is CASSFYQGTGELFF. The CDR3, as DNA: TGTGCCAGCAGCTTTTATCAGGGGACCGGGGAGCTGTTTTTT. The full variable domain, in which reference TRBV7-6 and TRBJ2-2 provide the parts outside the CDR3, is GAGVSQSPRYKVTKRGQDVALRCDPISGHVSLYWYRQALGQGPEFLTYFNYEAQQDKSGLPNDRFSAERPEGSISTLTIQRTEQRDSAMYRCASSFYQGTGELFFGEGSRLTVL.

A note on this clone: A much more abundant neighbour one base away suggests this may be a read error. This chain connects TRBV11-2 to TRBJ1-4; a possible D gene is TRBD1 (5 bases). The CDR3 is made up of 14 amino acids. Germline loops: CDR1 SGHAT, CDR2 FQNNGV. V gave up 5 bases and J gave up 0 bases, with 7 bases separating them. CDR3 sequence: CASSKTATNEKLFF. The CDR3 nucleotides are TGTGCCAGCAGCAAGACAGCAACTAATGAAAAACTGTTTTTT.

This chain connects TRBV28 to TRBJ1-2; D is unresolved. Germline V gene lookup returns CDR1 MDHEN and CDR2 SYDVKM. With 0 bases removed from V and 1 base from J, the gap between germline ends came to 6 bases. The CDR3 is 14 amino acids. The CDR3 sequence is CASSLWKDNYGYTF. CDR3 DNA: TGTGCCAGCAGTTTATGGAAGGATAACTATGGCTACACCTTC.

V usage is TRBV7-9 and J usage is TRBJ2-1; 8 nucleotides line up with TRBD1. The ends lost 6 bases at V and 5 bases at J; junction bases unmatched: 3. CDR3 length: 13 residues. Germline V gene data show CDR1 as SEHNR and CDR2 as FQNEAQ (reference sequence). The CDR3 spells CASRAQGDNEQFF. The CDR3 bases are TGTGCCAGCAGAGCACAGGGGGACAATGAGCAGTTCTTC.

On this clone itself: At the DNA level, this CDR3 is encoded by other sequences in the same sample as well. The V and J genes are TRBV2 and TRBJ2-4; D gene unclear. CDR3 length: 15 residues. The ends were cut back, 3 bases at V and 0 bases at J, with 9 bases in the middle. Germline CDR1 and CDR2: SNHLY and FYNNEI. The CDR3 region is CASSEGVLAKNIQYF. The CDR3 nucleotides are TGTGCCAGCAGTGAGGGCGTATTAGCCAAAAACATTCAGTACTTC. Looking up the rest from reference TRBV2 and TRBJ2-4 gives the full variable domain: EPEVTQTPSHQVTQMGQEVILRCVPISNHLYFYWYRQILGQKVEFLVSFYNNEISEKSEIFDDQFSVERPDGSNFTLKIRSTKLEDSAMYFCASSEGVLAKNIQYFGAGTRLSVL.

The chain couples TRBV6-5 to TRBJ2-7; 8 bases agree with TRBD1. There are 15 residues in the CDR3. V lost 5 bases, J lost 1 base, and 7 bases stayed unmatched. Germline V gene data show CDR1 as MNHEY and CDR2 as SVGAGI. The DNA for the CDR3 is TGTGCCAGCAGTCCGCGGACAGGGCATTCCTACGAGCAGTACTTC. Its translation is CASSPRTGHSYEQYF.

This clone came up a few times. The chain carries TRBV6-5 and TRBJ2-5, with D maybe TRBD1 (5 bases). The end of the DNA is better explained by TRBJ2-7, so the J call may be wrong. Germline CDR1 reads MNHEY; CDR2 reads SVGAGI. This CDR3 comprises 16 residues. CDR3 DNA sequence: TGTGCCAGCAGTTACTCTGGCAGGGTGAGCTCCTACGAGCAGTACTTC. This encodes CASSYSGRVSSYEQYF.